The sequence of this TCR beta chain was determined in a study of OX40 agonist ivuxolimab in advanced cancers. Whole-study results and caveats: There were, on average, more expanded clones in CD8+ T cells than in CD4+.

Clones were read by immunoSEQ multiplex PCR, and TCRdb kept only the in-frame ones, dropping some. This table holds some 19,000 clones, approximately 89% found once. The V end lost 0 bases, the J end lost 0 bases, and 9 bases lay between the germline ends. The CDR3 has 16 residues. Germline V gives CDR1 LGHNA, CDR2 YSLEER. In the case of this clone: What it binds is not known.

V and J are TRBV4-3 and TRBJ1-3; D is undetermined. This TCR was sampled from an adult with an advanced solid tumor such as melanoma, head and neck, liver or kidney cancer. The sample here was CD4+ or CD8+ T cells sorted from blood, taken in a trial of the OX40 agonist ivuxolimab. The CDR3 DNA sequence: TGCGCCAGCAGCCAAGAGGTACCCAGCTCTGGAAACACCATATATTTT. This gives the protein CASSQEVPSSGNTIYF.